Presented here are 12 T cell receptor beta chains from one specimen sequenced in a study of blood T cell repertoires in COVID-19. The repertoire was sequenced with immunoSEQ multiplex PCR; TCRdb's copy has only in-frame clones and lacks some. The sample includes roughly 60,000 clones, around four fifths of them seen just once. Sequenced sample: peripheral blood. Receptor source: a human donor in a cohort sampled during active COVID-19.

V usage is TRBV2 and J usage is TRBJ2-5, with 11 bases that match TRBD2. V lost 8 bases and J lost 0; bases outside the gene matches: 11. Per the germline V gene, CDR1 is SNHLY and CDR2 is FYNNEI. The CDR3 consists of 17 residues. The CDR3 bases are TGTGCCAGCGGCGGGCTAGCGGGGGGTTGGTACCAAGAGACCCAGTACTTC. This encodes CASGGLAGGWYQETQYF.

The chain has TRBV2 and TRBJ1-5; perhaps TRBD1 as D (5 bases). This CDR3 has 15 amino acids. The germline V gene encodes CDR1 SNHLY and CDR2 FYNNEI. V lost 2 bases, J lost 7 bases, and 15 bases lay in between. The CDR3 protein is CASSERVGPGQPQHF. The CDR3 DNA reads as TGTGCCAGCAGTGAAAGGGTGGGTCCAGGGCAGCCCCAGCATTTT.

The chain links TRBV28 to TRBJ2-1; the match to TRBD2 covers 8 bases. In germline, CDR1 is MDHEN, CDR2 SYDVKM. Trimming cost V 8 bases and J 6 bases; bases outside gene matches: 9. This CDR3 is 14 amino acids long. The CDR3 spells CASQIAGRSNEQFF. The CDR3 DNA reads as TGTGCCAGCCAGATAGCGGGAAGGAGCAATGAGCAGTTCTTC.

The J gene is TRBJ1-3, the V gene TRBV6-5, with D hard to call. V was clipped by 0 bases and J by 3 bases, with 3 bases between them. The CDR3 runs 13 residues. CDR1 and CDR2 (germline): MNHEY, SVGAGI. The CDR3 DNA reads TGTGCCAGCAGTTACTCCCTTGGAAACACCATATATTTT. This translates into CASSYSLGNTIYF.

For the CDR3, the DNA is TGTGCCTGGAGTAGACTAGCGGGGTACACAGATACGCAGTATTTT. Translating it yields CAWSRLAGYTDTQYF. V is TRBV30 and J is TRBJ2-3; TRBD2 aligns across 11 bases. The CDR3 loop spans 15 amino acids. V shed 2 bases, J shed 2 bases, and the junction held 3 bases outside the gene matches. Looked up from germline, CDR1 is GTSNPN and CDR2 is SVGIG (reference sequence).

The CDR3 loop is CASSQPGGDGYTF. The CDR3 DNA reads as TGCGCCAGCAGCCAACCAGGGGGCGATGGCTACACCTTC. The J gene is TRBJ1-2, the V gene TRBV4-3; TRBD1 matches 8 bases. Germline CDR1 and CDR2: LGHNA and YSLEER. The CDR3 extends over 13 amino acids. V lost 2 bases, J lost 6 bases, and 2 bases stayed unmatched.

The chain has TRBV5-6 and TRBJ1-2; 10 bases map to TRBD1. The germline V gene encodes CDR1 SGHDT and CDR2 YYEEEE. The length of the CDR3 is 15 residues. V lost 4 bases, J lost 3 bases, and 6 bases stayed unmatched. CDR3 in amino acids: CASSPDRGLDYGYTF. The CDR3, as DNA: TGTGCCAGCAGCCCCGACAGGGGGCTAGACTATGGCTACACCTTC.

V gene TRBV3-1 (or the pseudogene TRBV3-2) combines with J gene TRBJ2-1, with D unresolved. V was clipped by 1 base and J by 11 bases, with 12 bases between them. This CDR3 spans 13 amino acids. Germline assignment: CDR1 LGHDT and CDR2 YNNKEL (reference sequence). Here the CDR3 reads CASSQVLAPQQFF. CDR3 in DNA: TGTGCCAGCAGCCAAGTGTTGGCTCCTCAGCAGTTCTTC.

Only a few counts were recorded for this clone. The genes are TRBV6-6 and TRBJ1-3; D not certain. Deletions cut 2 bases from V and 4 bases from J, with 9 bases between. The germline V gene has CDR1 MNHNY and CDR2 SVGAGI (reference sequence). The length of the CDR3 is 14 residues. The CDR3 spells CASSYGSGGNTIYF. CDR3 in DNA: TGTGCCAGCAGTTACGGCAGTGGCGGAAACACCATATATTTT.

The chain links TRBV7-2 to TRBJ2-1; TRBD1 matches at 7 bases. The CDR3 spans 15 residues. Germline lookup yields CDR1 SGHTA and CDR2 FQGNSA. V lost 2 bases to trimming and J lost 7 bases; unmatched junction nucleotides: 8. Here the CDR3 DNA reads TGTGCCAGCAGCTTATACAGGGGCGCAAGAAATGAGCAGTTCTTC. Amino acid sequence: CASSLYRGARNEQFF.

This clone occurred a few times. The rearrangement joins TRBV5-4 to TRBJ2-1, with D tentatively TRBD1 (5 bases). Germline loops: CDR1 SGHNT, CDR2 YYREEE (reference sequence). The CDR3 length is 13 residues. Trimming took off 0 bases at V and 4 bases at J, with 5 bases between the two ends. CDR3 residues: CASSLGQYNEQFF. Here the CDR3 DNA reads TGTGCCAGCAGCTTGGGACAGTACAATGAGCAGTTCTTC.

CDR3 DNA: TGCAGTGCCCGGCAAGAGACCCAGTACTTC. Translating it yields CSARQETQYF. This rearrangement joins TRBV20-1 to TRBJ2-5; D gene uncertain. The germline V and J ends were trimmed by 6 bases and 2 bases, with 4 bases remaining between them. The germline gives CDR1 DFQATT, CDR2 SNEGSKA (reference sequence). CDR3 length equals 10 residues.